The 18 T cell receptor beta chains reported below all come from one sample, sequenced in a study of T cells in Graves' hyperthyroidism and ophthalmopathy. Amplification targeted TCR beta CDR3 regions from RNA transcripts. HTBI primers drove first-round RT-PCR of the TCR CDR3. Using its own MiXCR run on the multiplex PCR reads, TCRdb lists one record per CDR3 protein. The sample carries some 510,000 distinct CDR3 sequences, roughly 46% recorded once. Sequenced: peripheral blood or thyroid tissue (not recorded which). These receptors originate from a woman in her late teens or twenties with Graves' hyperthyroidism.

V and J are TRBV30 and TRBJ1-1; tentative D call: TRBD1 (5 bases). This CDR3 comprises 13 residues. V was clipped by 3 bases and J by 3 bases, with 11 bases between them. The V gene's germline CDR1 is GTSNPN and CDR2 SVGIG (reference sequence). The CDR3 DNA is TGTGCCTGGAGGACCCGGGGGGACACTGAAGCTTTCTTT. Encoded protein: CAWRTRGDTEAFF. Full variable domain (remainder filled in from reference TRBV30 and TRBJ1-1): SQTIHQWPATLVQPVGSPLSLECTVEGTSNPNLYWYRQAAGRGLQLLFYSVGIGQISSEVPQNLSASRPQDRQFILSSKKLLLSDSGFYLCAWRTRGDTEAFFGQGTRLTVV.

This rearrangement joins TRBV7-8 to TRBJ1-5; a possible D gene is TRBD1 (5 bases). The CDR3 totals 15 residues. In germline, CDR1 is SGHVS, CDR2 FQNEAQ. Trimming removed 8 bases from V and 0 bases from J, with 14 bases in between. In DNA form, the CDR3 reads TGTGCCAGCTCACGGGACGTGTATAGCAATCAGCCCCAGCATTTT. Translation gives CASSRDVYSNQPQHF.

On this clonotype: The junction does not match germline at one end; this may be a read error. V usage is TRBV7-9 and J usage is TRBJ1-4, with D tentatively TRBD1 (6 bases). Germline CDR1 and CDR2: SEHNR and FQNEAQ (reference sequence). The CDR3 covers 16 residues. CDR3 in amino acids: CASSQEGGRTNEKLFF. The CDR3 region has the DNA TGCGCCAGCAGCCAAGAGGGGGGACGGACTAATGAAAAACTGTTTTTT.

The chain combines TRBV7-2 with TRBJ2-7, with D tentatively TRBD2 (6 bases). CDR1 is SGHTA, CDR2 FQGNSA, per germline. The CDR3 has 13 amino acids. Trimming took off 5 bases at V and 6 bases at J, with 14 bases between the two ends. DNA of the CDR3: TGTGCCAGCAGCGTCGGGGGAGGCTCCGAGCAGTACTTC. This sequence encodes CASSVGGGSEQYF.

The table lists this clonotype with many counts. CDR3 DNA sequence: TGTGCCATTCAAGGGAGTGCCACTGAAGCTTTCTTT. This encodes CAIQGSATEAFF. The gene calls are TRBV10-3 and TRBJ1-1; the D is unclear. CDR3 length: 12 residues. V gave up 9 bases and J gave up 4 bases, with 12 bases separating them. Germline lookup yields CDR1 ENHRY and CDR2 SYGVKD.

V gene TRBV7-2 combines with J gene TRBJ2-7, with 11 bases identical to TRBD2. Germline CDR1 is SGHTA and CDR2 is FQGNSA. Trimming removed 5 bases from V and 2 bases from J; junction bases left unmatched: 5. This CDR3 has 15 amino acids. This CDR3 reads CASSMTSGNPYEQYF. CDR3 DNA sequence: TGTGCCAGCAGCATGACTAGCGGGAATCCCTACGAGCAGTACTTC.

This clonotype was counted ten times or more. The chain couples TRBV29-1 to TRBJ2-5; D is uncertain. Deletions cut 4 bases from V and 1 base from J, with 4 bases between. Germline assignment: CDR1 SQVTM and CDR2 ANQGSEA. CDR3 length: 11 amino acids. The CDR3 sequence is CSVVPQETQYF. The CDR3 bases are TGCAGCGTTGTTCCCCAAGAGACCCAGTACTTC.

This rearrangement joins TRBV15 to TRBJ2-5, with D unclear. Germline CDR1 LNHNV, CDR2 YYDKDF (reference sequence). V dropped 1 base and J dropped 9 bases, with 12 bases sitting between them. This CDR3 spans 13 amino acids. CDR3 residues: CATSRGVDQPQYF. In nucleotides, the CDR3 is TGTGCCACCAGCAGAGGAGTTGATCAGCCCCAGTACTTC.

This clonotype was seen more than once but under ten times. This sequence joins TRBV7-2 and TRBJ2-5; D could derive from TRBD1 or TRBD2 (6 bases each). With 2 bases removed from V and 4 bases from J, the gap between germline ends came to 14 bases. CDR1 and CDR2 from the germline V gene are SGHTA and FQGNSA. The CDR3 extends over 15 amino acids. The CDR3 DNA reads TGTGCCAGCAGCTTACTCGGCAGGGGAGGAGAGACCCAGTACTTC. Its protein product is CASSLLGRGGETQYF. The full variable domain, rest sourced from reference TRBV7-2 and TRBJ2-5, is GAGVSQSPSNKVTEKGKDVELRCDPISGHTALYWYRQSLGQGLEFLIYFQGNSAPDKSGLPSDRFSAERTGGSVSTLTIQRTQQEDSAVYLCASSLLGRGGETQYFGPGTRLLVL.

This clonotype was counted ten times or more. The rearrangement uses TRBV24-1 and TRBJ1-1; D not certain. Germline CDR1 reads KGHDR; CDR2 reads SFDVKD. CDR3 length: 13 residues. Between the trimmed V and J ends, which lost 6 bases and 4 bases, there was a span of 11 bases. CDR3 region: CATSRTSSTEAFF. Here the CDR3 DNA reads TGTGCCACCAGTAGAACGTCGAGCACTGAAGCTTTCTTT.

This rearrangement joins TRBV25-1 to TRBJ2-6, with TRBD1 identical over 10 bases. This CDR3 is built from 18 residues. The germline V gene has CDR1 MGHDK and CDR2 SYGVNS. V shed 5 bases, J shed 4 bases, and the junction held 11 bases outside the gene matches. This CDR3 is CASSSIGTGVYGANVLTF. The CDR3 bases are TGTGCCAGCAGTTCTATCGGGACAGGGGTCTACGGGGCCAACGTCCTGACTTTC. The full variable domain, its missing parts supplied by reference TRBV25-1 and TRBJ2-6, is EADIYQTPRYLVIGTGKKITLECSQTMGHDKMYWYQQDPGMELHLIHYSYGVNSTEKGDLSSESTVSRIRTEHFPLTLESARPSHTSQYLCASSSIGTGVYGANVLTFGAGSRLTVL.

This clonotype showed up many times. The rearrangement links TRBV29-1 to TRBJ2-7; D gene unclear. The V end lost 4 bases, the J end lost 2 bases, and 9 bases lay between the germline ends. The CDR3 extends over 12 amino acids. Germline V gene lookup returns CDR1 SQVTM and CDR2 ANQGSEA. The CDR3 is CSVVPTAYEQYF. The CDR3 coding sequence is TGCAGCGTTGTTCCGACTGCCTACGAGCAGTACTTC.

The rearrangement joins TRBV7-6 to TRBJ2-2; 8 nucleotides agree with TRBD2. Germline CDR1 is SGHVS and CDR2 is FNYEAQ. This CDR3 is built from 15 residues. The junction had 10 bases not matched to a gene; V was cut back by 6 bases and J by 7 bases. In DNA, the CDR3 is TGTGCCAGCAGACCCGGGGGACTAGTAGACGGGGAGCTGTTTTTT. This encodes CASRPGGLVDGELFF.

Worth noting for this clonotype: A single base separates this from a much larger clone, so it may be a read error. The CDR3 does not end in the conserved phenylalanine or tryptophan, so this is likely a read error. Here the CDR3 reads CAISLGTGPTQETQYL. The CDR3 DNA sequence: TGTGCCATCAGCCTGGGCACAGGCCCGACGCAAGAGACCCAGTACCTC. This chain links TRBV10-3 with TRBJ2-5, with D possibly being TRBD1 (5 bases). The germline V gene encodes CDR1 ENHRY and CDR2 SYGVKD. There are 16 residues in the CDR3. V was cut by 6 bases and J by 2 bases, with 19 bases left in between.

Note on this clonotype: This sequence may be a read error, since a much larger clone differs from it by one base. DNA of the CDR3: TGCGCCAGCAGTGAGCCTCCTATGCAGTGCTTC. Translated: CASSEPPMQCF. The chain carries TRBV10-2 and TRBJ2-7; D not resolved. From germline, CDR1 is WSHSY and CDR2 SAAADI. There are 11 residues in the CDR3.

This clonotype turned up a few times. This chain joins TRBV6-1 and TRBJ1-2; D ambiguous. With 6 bases removed from V and 4 bases from J, the gap between germline ends came to 18 bases. This CDR3 contains 15 residues. Germline V lookup: CDR1 MNHNS, CDR2 SASEGT. CDR3 sequence: CASSPSPDQSYGYTF. The CDR3 nucleotides read TGTGCCAGCAGCCCCTCGCCAGACCAGAGCTATGGCTACACCTTC.

This clonotype was found many times. The chain employs TRBV2 and TRBJ2-7; 12 nucleotides agree with TRBD2. The CDR3 has 14 residues. Germline CDR1 SNHLY, CDR2 FYNNEI. Germline trimming cut 7 bases from V and 2 bases from J; bases unmatched to any gene: 3. In nucleotides, the CDR3 is TGTGCCAGCACTCGGACTAGCGGGACCTACGAGCAGTACTTC. Amino acids: CASTRTSGTYEQYF.

The chain carries TRBV20-1 and TRBJ2-7; 8 positions agree with TRBD1. This CDR3 contains 12 residues. With 8 bases clipped from V and 6 bases from J, the junction kept 9 bases outside the gene matches. Per the germline V gene, CDR1 is DFQATT and CDR2 is SNEGSKA (reference sequence). CDR3 residues: CSPSGQGGEQYF. DNA for the CDR3: TGCAGTCCCTCAGGACAGGGCGGCGAGCAGTACTTC.